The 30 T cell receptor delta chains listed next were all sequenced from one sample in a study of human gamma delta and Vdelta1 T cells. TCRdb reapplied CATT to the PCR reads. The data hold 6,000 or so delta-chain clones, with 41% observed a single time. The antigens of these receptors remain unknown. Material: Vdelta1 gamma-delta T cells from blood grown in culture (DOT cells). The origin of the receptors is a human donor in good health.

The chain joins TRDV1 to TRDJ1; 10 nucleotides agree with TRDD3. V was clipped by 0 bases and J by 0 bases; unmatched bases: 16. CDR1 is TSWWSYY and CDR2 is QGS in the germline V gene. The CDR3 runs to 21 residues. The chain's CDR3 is CALGELELSSVLGDYTDKLIF. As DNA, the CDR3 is TGTGCTCTTGGGGAACTAGAGCTGTCATCGGTACTGGGGGATTACACCGATAAACTCATCTTT.

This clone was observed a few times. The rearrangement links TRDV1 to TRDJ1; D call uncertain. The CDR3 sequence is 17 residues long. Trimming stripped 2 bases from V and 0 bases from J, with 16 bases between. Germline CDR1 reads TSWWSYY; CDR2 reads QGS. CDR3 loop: CALGEAFGTDYTDKLIF. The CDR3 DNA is TGTGCTCTTGGGGAAGCCTTTGGGACCGACTACACCGATAAACTCATCTTT.

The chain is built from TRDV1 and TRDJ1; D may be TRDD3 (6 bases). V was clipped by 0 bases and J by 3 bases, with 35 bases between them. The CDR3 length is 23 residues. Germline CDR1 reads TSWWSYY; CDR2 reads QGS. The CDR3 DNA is TGTGCTCTTGGGGAACTGGGGGGCCGGGATCCCTCCTGGGGATTCTTCCCTGCCGATAAACTCATCTTT. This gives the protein CALGELGGRDPSWGFFPADKLIF.

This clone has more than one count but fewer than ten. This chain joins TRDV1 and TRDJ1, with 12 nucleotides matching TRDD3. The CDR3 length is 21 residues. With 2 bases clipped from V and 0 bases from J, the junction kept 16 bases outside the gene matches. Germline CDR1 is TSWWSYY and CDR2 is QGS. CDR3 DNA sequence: TGTGCTCTTGGGGAAGGCCGACACCTACTGGGGGATACCTGGTACACCGATAAACTCATCTTT. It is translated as CALGEGRHLLGDTWYTDKLIF.

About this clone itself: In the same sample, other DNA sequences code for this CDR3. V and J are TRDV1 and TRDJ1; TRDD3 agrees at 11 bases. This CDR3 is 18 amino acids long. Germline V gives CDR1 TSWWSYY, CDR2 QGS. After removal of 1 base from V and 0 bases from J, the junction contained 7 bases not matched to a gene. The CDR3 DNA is TGTGCTCTTGGGGAACAATCTGGGGGATACCCGTACACCGATAAACTCATCTTT. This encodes CALGEQSGGYPYTDKLIF.

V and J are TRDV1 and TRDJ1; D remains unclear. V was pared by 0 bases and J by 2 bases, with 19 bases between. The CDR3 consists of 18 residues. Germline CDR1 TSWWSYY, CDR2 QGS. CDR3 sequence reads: CALGELGLQPFGTDKLIF. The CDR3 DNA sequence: TGTGCTCTTGGGGAACTAGGGCTTCAACCCTTTGGGACCGATAAACTCATCTTT.

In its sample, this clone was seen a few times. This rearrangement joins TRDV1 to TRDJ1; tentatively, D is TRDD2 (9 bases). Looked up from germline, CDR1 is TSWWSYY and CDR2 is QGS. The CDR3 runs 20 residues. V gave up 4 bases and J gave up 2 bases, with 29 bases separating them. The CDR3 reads CALGATFLPNWGSPTDKLIF. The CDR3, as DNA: TGTGCTCTTGGGGCAACCTTCCTACCGAACTGGGGGTCCCCAACCGATAAACTCATCTTT.

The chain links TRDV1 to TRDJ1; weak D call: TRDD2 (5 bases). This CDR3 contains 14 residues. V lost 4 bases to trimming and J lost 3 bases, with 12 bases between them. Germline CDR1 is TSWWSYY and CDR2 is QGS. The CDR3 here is CALGARPTSDKLIF. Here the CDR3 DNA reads TGTGCTCTTGGGGCACGACCTACTTCCGATAAACTCATCTTT.

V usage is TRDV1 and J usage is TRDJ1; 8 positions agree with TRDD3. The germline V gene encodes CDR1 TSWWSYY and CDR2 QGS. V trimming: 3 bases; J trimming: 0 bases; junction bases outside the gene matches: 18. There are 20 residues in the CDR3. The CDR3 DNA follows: TGTGCTCTTGGGGACTCTCCCCTTCCGTACTGGGGGTTGTACACCGATAAACTCATCTTT. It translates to CALGDSPLPYWGLYTDKLIF.

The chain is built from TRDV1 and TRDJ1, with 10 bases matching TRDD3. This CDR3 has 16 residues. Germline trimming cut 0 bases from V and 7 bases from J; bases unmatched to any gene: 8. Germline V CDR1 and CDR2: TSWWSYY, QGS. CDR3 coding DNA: TGTGCTCTTGGGGAACTCGGGAGTACTGGGGGATTTAAACTCATCTTT. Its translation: CALGELGSTGGFKLIF.

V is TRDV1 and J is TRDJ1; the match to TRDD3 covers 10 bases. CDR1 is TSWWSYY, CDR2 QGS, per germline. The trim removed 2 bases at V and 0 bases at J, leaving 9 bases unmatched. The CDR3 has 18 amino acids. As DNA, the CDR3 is TGTGCTCTTGGGGAAATTCCTACTGGGGGATCGTACACCGATAAACTCATCTTT. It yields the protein CALGEIPTGGSYTDKLIF.

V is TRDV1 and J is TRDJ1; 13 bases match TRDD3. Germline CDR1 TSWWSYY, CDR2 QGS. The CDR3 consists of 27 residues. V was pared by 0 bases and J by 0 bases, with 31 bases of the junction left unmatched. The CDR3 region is CALGELSTIPFRPHWGIRSTHTDKLIF. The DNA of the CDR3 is TGTGCTCTTGGGGAACTTTCTACGATTCCTTTCCGCCCCCACTGGGGGATACGCTCGACCCACACCGATAAACTCATCTTT.

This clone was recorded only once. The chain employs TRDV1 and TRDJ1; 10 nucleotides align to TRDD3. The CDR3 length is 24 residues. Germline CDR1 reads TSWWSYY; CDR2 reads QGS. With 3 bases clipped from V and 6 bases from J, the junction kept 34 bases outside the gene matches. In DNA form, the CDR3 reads TGTGCTCTTGGGGACGCCTATCCTGGGGACACTGGGGGATCTATTCGGTCGCGACCTTATAAACTCATCTTT. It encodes CALGDAYPGDTGGSIRSRPYKLIF.

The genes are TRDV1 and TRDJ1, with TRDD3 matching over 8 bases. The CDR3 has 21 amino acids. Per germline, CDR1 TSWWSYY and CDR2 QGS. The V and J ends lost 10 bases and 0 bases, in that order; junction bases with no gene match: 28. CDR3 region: CAQVGEHLVQLRGINTDKLIF. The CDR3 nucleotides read TGTGCTCAAGTTGGGGAACATCTGGTTCAGCTCCGGGGGATAAACACCGATAAACTCATCTTT.

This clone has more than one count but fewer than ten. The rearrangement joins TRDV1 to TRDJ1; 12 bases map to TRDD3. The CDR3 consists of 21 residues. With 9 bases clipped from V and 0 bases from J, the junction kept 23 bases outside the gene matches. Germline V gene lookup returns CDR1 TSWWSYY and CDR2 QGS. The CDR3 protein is CALPLSIDTGGYLGYTDKLIF. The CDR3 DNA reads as TGTGCTCTGCCCCTCTCTATCGATACTGGGGGATACCTCGGGTACACCGATAAACTCATCTTT.

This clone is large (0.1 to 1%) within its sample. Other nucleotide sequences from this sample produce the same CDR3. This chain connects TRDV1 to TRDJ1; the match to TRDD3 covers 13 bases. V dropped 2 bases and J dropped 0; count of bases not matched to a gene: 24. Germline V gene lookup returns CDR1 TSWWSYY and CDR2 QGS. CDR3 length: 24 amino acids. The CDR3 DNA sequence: TGTGCTCTTGGGGAATACTCCTACGCTCAAGTTACTGGGGGATACGCTGCTTACACCGATAAACTCATCTTT. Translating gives CALGEYSYAQVTGGYAAYTDKLIF.

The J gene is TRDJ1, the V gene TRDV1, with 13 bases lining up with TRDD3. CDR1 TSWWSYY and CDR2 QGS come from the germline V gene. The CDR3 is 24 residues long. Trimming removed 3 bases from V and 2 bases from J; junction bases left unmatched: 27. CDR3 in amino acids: CALGDPTTFLTGGYGLIKTDKLIF. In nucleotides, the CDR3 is TGTGCTCTTGGGGACCCGACCACCTTCCTAACTGGGGGATACGGACTGATTAAAACCGATAAACTCATCTTT.

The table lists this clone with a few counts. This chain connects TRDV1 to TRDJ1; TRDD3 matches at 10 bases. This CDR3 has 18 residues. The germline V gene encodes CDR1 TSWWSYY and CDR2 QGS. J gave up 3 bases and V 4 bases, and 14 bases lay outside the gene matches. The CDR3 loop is CALGGTGELGDFPDKLIF. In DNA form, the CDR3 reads TGTGCTCTTGGGGGGACGGGTGAACTGGGGGATTTTCCCGATAAACTCATCTTT.

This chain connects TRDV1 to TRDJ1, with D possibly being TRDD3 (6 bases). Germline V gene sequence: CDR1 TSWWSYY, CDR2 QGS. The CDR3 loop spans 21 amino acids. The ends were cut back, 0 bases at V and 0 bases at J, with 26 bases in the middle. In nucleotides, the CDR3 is TGTGCTCTTGGGGAACTCGGGCCTCCTCAAAGAGACTGGGTCTACACCGATAAACTCATCTTT. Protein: CALGELGPPQRDWVYTDKLIF.

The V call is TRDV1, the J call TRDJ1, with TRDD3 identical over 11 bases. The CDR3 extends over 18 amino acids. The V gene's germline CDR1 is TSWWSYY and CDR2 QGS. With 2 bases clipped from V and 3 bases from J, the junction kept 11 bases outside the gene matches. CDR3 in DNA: TGTGCTCTTGGGGAAAAAGTGTCCCGCTGGGGGATACCCGATAAACTCATCTTT. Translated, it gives CALGEKVSRWGIPDKLIF.

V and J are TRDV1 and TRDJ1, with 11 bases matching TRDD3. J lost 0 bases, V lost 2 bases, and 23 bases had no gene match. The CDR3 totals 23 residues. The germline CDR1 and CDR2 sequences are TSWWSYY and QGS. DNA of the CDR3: TGTGCTCTTGGGGAAATGCCTCGCCTACAGTCCCTTCTGGGGGATACCAACACCGATAAACTCATCTTT. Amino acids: CALGEMPRLQSLLGDTNTDKLIF.

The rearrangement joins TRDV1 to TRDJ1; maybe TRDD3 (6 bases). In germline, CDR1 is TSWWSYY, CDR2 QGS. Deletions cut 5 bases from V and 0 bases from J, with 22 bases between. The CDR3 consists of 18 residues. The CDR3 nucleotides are TGTGCTCTTGGGCCCGCCTGGGGATTCGTACTCAACACCGATAAACTCATCTTT. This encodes CALGPAWGFVLNTDKLIF.

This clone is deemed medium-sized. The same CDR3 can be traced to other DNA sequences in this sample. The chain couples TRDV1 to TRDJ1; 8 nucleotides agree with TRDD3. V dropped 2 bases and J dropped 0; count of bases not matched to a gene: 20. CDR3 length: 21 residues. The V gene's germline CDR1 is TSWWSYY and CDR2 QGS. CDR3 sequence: CALGETAQLGAKPPYTDKLIF. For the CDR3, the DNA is TGTGCTCTTGGGGAAACGGCCCAACTGGGGGCGAAACCCCCGTACACCGATAAACTCATCTTT.

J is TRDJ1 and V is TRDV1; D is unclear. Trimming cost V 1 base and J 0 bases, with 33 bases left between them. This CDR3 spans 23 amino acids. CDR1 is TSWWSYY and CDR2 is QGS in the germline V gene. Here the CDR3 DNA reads TGTGCTCTTGGGGAACGAGAGGGTTCCCCTCAGTACCCCCAAGGCGAGTACACCGATAAACTCATCTTT. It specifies CALGEREGSPQYPQGEYTDKLIF.

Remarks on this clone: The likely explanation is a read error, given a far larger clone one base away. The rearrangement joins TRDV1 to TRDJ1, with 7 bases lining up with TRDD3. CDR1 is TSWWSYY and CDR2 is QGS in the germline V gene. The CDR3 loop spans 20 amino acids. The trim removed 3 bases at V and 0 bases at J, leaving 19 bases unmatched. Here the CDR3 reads CALGDSILNVLGRYTDKLIF. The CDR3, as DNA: TGTGCTCTTGGGGACTCCATCCTAAACGTACTGGGGAGGTACACCGATAAACTCATCTTT.

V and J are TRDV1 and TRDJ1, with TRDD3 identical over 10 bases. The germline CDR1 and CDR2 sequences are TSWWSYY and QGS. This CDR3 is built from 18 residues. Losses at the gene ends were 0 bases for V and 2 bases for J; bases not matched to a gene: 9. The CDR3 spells CALGELGVGDTLTDKLIF. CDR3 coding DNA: TGTGCTCTTGGGGAACTAGGCGTGGGGGATACACTTACCGATAAACTCATCTTT.

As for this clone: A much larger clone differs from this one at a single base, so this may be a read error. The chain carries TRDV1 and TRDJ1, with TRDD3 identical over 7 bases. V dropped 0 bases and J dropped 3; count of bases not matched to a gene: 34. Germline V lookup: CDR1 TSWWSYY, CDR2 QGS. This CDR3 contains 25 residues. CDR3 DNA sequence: TGTGCTCTTGGGGAACTATCTTTCGGCCCGTCCAAGGGGGTCTGGAGGATACGGGAGGCCGATAAACTCATCTTT. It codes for CALGELSFGPSKGVWRIREADKLIF.

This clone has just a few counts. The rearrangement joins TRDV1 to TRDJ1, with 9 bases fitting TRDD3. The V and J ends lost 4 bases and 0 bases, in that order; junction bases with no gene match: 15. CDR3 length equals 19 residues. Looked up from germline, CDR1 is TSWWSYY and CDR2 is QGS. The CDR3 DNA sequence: TGTGCTCTTGGGGGGACCTCTCCTCCTGGGGGATTGTACACCGATAAACTCATCTTT. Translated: CALGGTSPPGGLYTDKLIF.

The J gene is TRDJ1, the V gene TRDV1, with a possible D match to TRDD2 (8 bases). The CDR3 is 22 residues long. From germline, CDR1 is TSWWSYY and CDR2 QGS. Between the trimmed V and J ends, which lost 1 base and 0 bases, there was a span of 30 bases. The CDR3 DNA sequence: TGTGCTCTTGGGGAACGGGCTTCCTACGCAAACTGGGGCCCACCTTACACCGATAAACTCATCTTT. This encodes CALGERASYANWGPPYTDKLIF.

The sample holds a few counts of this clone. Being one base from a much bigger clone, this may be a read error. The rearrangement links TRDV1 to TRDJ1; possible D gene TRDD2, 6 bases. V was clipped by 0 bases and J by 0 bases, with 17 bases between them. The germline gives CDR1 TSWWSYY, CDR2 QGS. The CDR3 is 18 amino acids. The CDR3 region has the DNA TGTGCTCTTGGGGAACTTCCTACGTTATGTGGATACACCGATAAACTCATCTTT. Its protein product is CALGELPTLCGYTDKLIF.